This is a list of T cell receptor beta chains from one sample in a study of blood T cell repertoires in COVID-19. Sequencing was performed with immunoSEQ multiplex PCR; in TCRdb, only in-frame clones are kept and a portion is missing. The data show roughly 300,000 clones, 70% to 90% seen once. Sequenced sample: PBMCs or T cells enriched from blood (not recorded which). These receptors were taken from a woman in her thirties or forties with acute COVID-19. Both conserved end residues are trimmed from each CDR3.

CDR3	V	J
ASGPIAGGLETQY	TRBV12-5	TRBJ2-5
ASSVVGGTAQGEEQF	TRBV9	TRBJ2-1
ASSLEVLGAGQPQH	TRBV5-1	TRBJ1-5
ATSDFRAGGSYNEQF	TRBV24-1	TRBJ2-1
ASSTQGQAEAF	TRBV5-1	TRBJ1-1
ASNPTGRNTEAF	TRBV28	TRBJ1-1
ASSVAAGFGEKLF	TRBV9	TRBJ1-4
ASSLIARSGTGGLTGELF	TRBV7-3	TRBJ2-2
ASDGVGGFSSPLH	TRBV10-1	TRBJ1-6
SALDSWYTGELF	TRBV29-1	TRBJ2-2
ASSTDRGGGYT	TRBV5-1	TRBJ1-2
ASSPTSGTNYEQY	TRBV7-8	TRBJ2-7
ASSPLLGEGSYEQY	TRBV18	TRBJ2-7
ASSLSVTGEQY	TRBV12-3/TRBV12-4	TRBJ2-7
ASSVGGEWDGYT	TRBV9	TRBJ1-2
ASSLMGQGALGTAYEQY	TRBV7-6	TRBJ2-7
ASSSLREDRSEQF	TRBV9	TRBJ2-1
ASRKGAEAF	TRBV10-1	TRBJ1-1
ASMAGTNYAGGYT	TRBV28	TRBJ1-2
ASSSYLQGNQPQH	TRBV6-2/TRBV6-3	TRBJ1-5
ASSQDRGNLGPGELF	TRBV4-3	TRBJ2-2
ASNRQGSTNEKLF	TRBV9	TRBJ1-4
ASSLTIAKNIQY	TRBV7-2	TRBJ2-4
ASSLESGQLDYGYT	TRBV7-8	TRBJ1-2
ASSLQGASNQPQH	TRBV7-8	TRBJ1-5
ASSQNDRSKETQY	TRBV4-3	TRBJ2-5
ASSPGTGGDYYNEQF	TRBV7-9	TRBJ2-1
ASSREGETQY	TRBV18	TRBJ2-5